These T cell receptor beta chains were read from a single sample in a study of technical replicates of blood from a handful of donors. Produced via immunoSEQ multiplex PCR; TCRdb's table is partial and in-frame only. The repertoire has around 80,000 clones, 98% of them found once; the top ten carry approximately 0.15%. Input material: T cells isolated from PBMCs. The receptors come from a human donor in good health. The CDR3 runs from the conserved cysteine through the conserved F or W. The D gene is left open where the match is weak. Only some rows state a clone size, as once, few, many or a class for expanded clones.

j_call clone_size v_call d_call cdr3_aa cdr3_nt
TRBJ2-7 NA TRBV6-1 TRBD1 CASSVRDRTSYEQYF TGTGCCAGCAGTGTCCGGGACAGGACCTCCTACGAGCAGTACTTC
TRBJ2-3 NA TRBV5-1 NA CASSLRQSDTQYF TGCGCCAGCAGCTTACGACAGTCAGATACGCAGTATTTT
TRBJ1-1 NA TRBV19 TRBD1 CASSVDRVNTEAFF TGTGCCAGTAGCGTGGACAGGGTGAACACTGAAGCTTTCTTT
TRBJ1-1 NA TRBV7-9 NA CASSLGGGESEAFF TGTGCCAGCAGCTTAGGCGGGGGGGAAAGTGAAGCTTTCTTT
TRBJ1-5 NA TRBV10-2 NA CASSESTFRGPQHF TGCGCCAGCAGTGAGTCGACGTTCAGGGGGCCCCAGCATTTT
TRBJ2-7 NA TRBV27 TRBD1 CASSIGTGAAYEQYF TGTGCCAGCAGTATCGGGACAGGGGCGGCCTACGAGCAGTACTTC
TRBJ2-7 NA TRBV27 TRBD2 CASSWREVPYEQYF TGTGCCAGCAGTTGGCGGGAGGTACCCTACGAGCAGTACTTC
TRBJ2-2 once TRBV5-1 NA CASRPGTPNTGELFF TGCGCCAGCAGGCCCGGGACACCAAACACCGGGGAGCTGTTTTTT
TRBJ2-7 NA TRBV28 TRBD2 CASSLGLVVYEQYF TGTGCCAGCAGTTTGGGACTAGTCGTTTACGAGCAGTACTTC
TRBJ1-1 NA TRBV28 NA CASMRTGKNTEAFF TGTGCCAGCATGCGAACAGGGAAGAACACTGAAGCTTTCTTT
TRBJ2-1 NA TRBV18 TRBD1 CASSPQGAYEQFF TGTGCCAGCTCACCACAGGGGGCCTATGAGCAGTTCTTC
TRBJ2-1 NA TRBV27 TRBD2 CASSLLGGSGDEQFF TGTGCCAGCAGTTTATTGGGCGGGAGTGGGGATGAGCAGTTCTTC
TRBJ2-7 NA TRBV6-1 TRBD1 CASSLGQSSYEQYF TGTGCCAGCAGCCTGGGACAGAGCTCCTACGAGCAGTACTTC
TRBJ2-1 NA TRBV5-1 TRBD2 CASRTTSGVVNEQFF TGCGCCAGCAGGACGACTAGCGGGGTAGTTAATGAGCAGTTCTTC
TRBJ1-5 NA TRBV9 NA CATTRNFPGVRAWQGTNQPQHF TGTGCCACCACGAGAAATTTCCCCGGAGTGCGTGCGTGGCAGGGAACAAATCAGCCCCAGCATTTT
TRBJ2-3 NA TRBV11-2 TRBD2 CASSLPSGRPDTQYF TGTGCCAGCAGCTTACCTAGCGGGAGGCCAGATACGCAGTATTTT
TRBJ2-2 NA TRBV18 NA CASSPPGGGTGELFF TGTGCCAGCTCACCACCAGGGGGTGGTACCGGGGAGCTGTTTTTT
TRBJ2-7 NA TRBV19 TRBD2 CATPTSVAGISYEQYF TGTGCCACCCCCACGTCGGTAGCGGGAATTTCCTACGAGCAGTACTTC
TRBJ1-5 once TRBV6-4 NA CASSDTHNDQPQHF TGTGCCAGCAGTGACACCCACAATGATCAGCCCCAGCATTTT
TRBJ2-7 NA TRBV28 NA CASSGVQYEQYF TGTGCCAGCAGCGGAGTTCAGTACGAGCAGTACTTC
TRBJ2-1 NA TRBV13 TRBD2 CASFQNLAGGAEQFF TGTGCCAGCTTCCAGAACCTAGCGGGAGGGGCTGAGCAGTTCTTC
TRBJ1-1 NA TRBV2 TRBD1 CASRGQLMNTEAFF TGTGCCAGCAGGGGACAGCTCATGAACACTGAAGCTTTCTTT
TRBJ1-2 NA TRBV18 NA CASSPPVRGGNGYTF TGTGCCAGCTCACCACCGGTAAGGGGTGGGAATGGCTACACCTTC
TRBJ2-1 NA TRBV14 NA CASSQIARAHEQFF TGTGCCAGCAGCCAAATCGCTAGAGCTCATGAGCAGTTCTTC
TRBJ2-5 NA TRBV4-1 NA CASSQSGGSGETQYF TGCGCCAGCAGCCAATCGGGGGGCTCAGGAGAGACCCAGTACTTC
TRBJ2-7 once TRBV11-2 NA CASSSLRQRKKQYF TGTGCCAGCAGCTCTCTTCGACAGAGGAAGAAGCAGTACTTC
TRBJ1-4 NA TRBV5-1 TRBD1 CASSPGQLGEKLFF TGCGCCAGCAGCCCGGGACAGCTCGGAGAAAAACTGTTTTTT
TRBJ1-2 NA TRBV19 NA CASSMKTGYGYTF TGTGCCAGTAGTATGAAAACAGGCTATGGCTACACCTTC
TRBJ1-1 once TRBV4-2 TRBD1 CASSPGQGGYTEAFF TGTGCCAGCAGCCCGGGACAGGGTGGGTACACTGAAGCTTTCTTT
TRBJ2-7 NA TRBV9 TRBD2 CASSKSGGAPYEQYF TGTGCCAGCAGCAAAAGCGGGGGGGCACCCTACGAGCAGTACTTC
TRBJ2-7 NA TRBV4-2 NA CASSQESPRGYEQYF TGTGCCAGCAGCCAAGAATCGCCGAGAGGGTACGAGCAGTACTTC
TRBJ2-1 NA TRBV25-1 NA CASSELTGSSYNEQFF TGTGCCAGCAGTGAACTAACGGGTTCCTCCTACAATGAGCAGTTCTTC
TRBJ1-1 once TRBV29-1 TRBD1 CSARGAAGTMNTEAFF TGCAGCGCCAGGGGGGCAGCCGGGACCATGAACACTGAAGCTTTCTTT
TRBJ1-2 once TRBV11-3 TRBD1 CASTPQGGYGYTF TGTGCCAGCACCCCACAGGGGGGCTATGGCTACACCTTC
TRBJ2-1 NA TRBV28 TRBD2 CASNSGESDEQFF TGTGCCAGCAATAGCGGGGAGAGTGATGAGCAGTTCTTC
TRBJ2-2 NA TRBV11-3 TRBD2 CASSLEGTSGDINTGELFF TGTGCCAGCAGCTTAGAAGGGACTAGCGGGGACATTAACACCGGGGAGCTGTTTTTT